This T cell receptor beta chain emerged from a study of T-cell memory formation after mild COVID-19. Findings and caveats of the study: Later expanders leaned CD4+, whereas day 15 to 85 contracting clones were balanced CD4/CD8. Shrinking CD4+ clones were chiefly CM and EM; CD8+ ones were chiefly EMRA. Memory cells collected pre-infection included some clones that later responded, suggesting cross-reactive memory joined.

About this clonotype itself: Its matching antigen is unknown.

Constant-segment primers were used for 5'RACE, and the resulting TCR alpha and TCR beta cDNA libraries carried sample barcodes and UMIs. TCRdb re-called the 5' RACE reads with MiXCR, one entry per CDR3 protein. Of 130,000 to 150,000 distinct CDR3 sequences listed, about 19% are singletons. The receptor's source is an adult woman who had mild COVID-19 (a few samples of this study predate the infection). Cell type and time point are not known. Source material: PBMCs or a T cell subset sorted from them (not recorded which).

Here the CDR3 reads CASGRLDSNYGYTF. In DNA, the CDR3 is TGCGCCAGCGGTCGCTTGGACAGCAACTATGGCTACACCTTC. The gene calls are TRBV5-1 and TRBJ1-2; the D gene is possibly TRBD1 (6 bases). The V and J ends lost 7 bases and 2 bases respectively, with 15 bases between them. Germline loops: CDR1 SGHRS, CDR2 YFSETQ. The CDR3 totals 14 residues.